Below, 26 T cell receptor beta chains from the same sample are listed, as sequenced in a study of T cell responses to AZD1222 COVID-19 vaccine (dated by TCRdb to about 2021). The library was built by means of the immunoSEQ multiplex PCR assay. The table was pulled from immuneACCESS by TCRdb, which kept in-frame rearrangements only. Such tables lose some clones; where checked, under half of the loss comes from unresolved V genes, and the rest has no known cause. This sample comprises around 170,000 clones, 80% to 95% of them detected only once. The top ten clonotypes cover around 2% of the sample. Reading the label with the study, this specimen's time point is: about 28 days (+/-7) after the second vaccine dose. The sample consisted of peripheral blood, taken 28 days after the second AZD1222 dose. Every receptor here comes from an adult who received the AZD1222 COVID-19 vaccine.

V gene TRBV5-1 combines with J gene TRBJ2-2; TRBD2 matches 10 bases. This CDR3 has 16 amino acids. With 4 bases clipped from V and 6 bases from J, the junction kept 9 bases outside the gene matches. CDR1 SGHRS and CDR2 YFSETQ come from the germline V gene. CDR3 protein: CASSPASGGNPGELFF. The CDR3, as DNA: TGCGCCAGCAGCCCCGCTAGCGGGGGAAACCCCGGGGAGCTGTTTTTT.

The chain uses TRBV6-1 and TRBJ1-4, with D tentatively TRBD1 (5 bases). V lost 2 bases and J 3 bases, leaving 7 bases between the germline ends. The germline V gene has CDR1 MNHNS and CDR2 SASEGT. The CDR3 spans 14 residues. The CDR3 spells CASSERGPNEKLFF. The CDR3 nucleotides are TGTGCCAGCAGTGAACGGGGACCTAATGAAAAACTGTTTTTT.

This chain connects TRBV19 to TRBJ2-4; 9 bases line up with TRBD2. Germline CDR1 LNHDA, CDR2 SQIVND (reference sequence). The CDR3 is 17 residues long. The J segment lost 6 bases and the V segment lost 3 bases, leaving 12 bases of the junction unmatched. The CDR3 loop is CASSIPLRGGAGNIQYF. For the CDR3, the DNA is TGTGCCAGTAGTATCCCCCTCCGCGGGGGGGCAGGAAACATTCAGTACTTC.

The CDR3 DNA follows: TGTGCCAGCGGTTCACAGGGGGGGGGCACTGAAGCTTTCTTT. Translating gives CASGSQGGGTEAFF. This chain connects TRBV27 to TRBJ1-1; 8 bases are a match to TRBD1. The length of the CDR3 is 14 residues. Germline values: CDR1 MNHEY, CDR2 SMNVEV (reference sequence). Trimming took 8 bases from V and 4 from J; bases not matched to a gene: 9.

V is TRBV2 and J is TRBJ2-2; tentatively, D is TRBD1 (6 bases). The CDR3 is 14 amino acids. Germline CDR1 and CDR2: SNHLY and FYNNEI. V was cut by 5 bases and J by 1 base, with 8 bases left in between. Here the CDR3 DNA reads TGTGCCAGCAGTAAGGACAGGAACACCGGGGAGCTGTTTTTT. Translated, it gives CASSKDRNTGELFF.

For this clone: Other DNA sequences in the sample encode the same CDR3. The chain uses TRBV10-1 and TRBJ2-1, with 12 bases identical to TRBD2. The CDR3 is 15 amino acids. The V segment lost 2 bases and the J segment 4 bases; nucleotides outside the gene matches: 0. Germline V gene lookup returns CDR1 WNHNN and CDR2 SYGVQD (reference sequence). Here the CDR3 reads CASSEGLAGYNEQFF. The DNA for the CDR3 is TGCGCCAGCAGTGAGGGACTAGCGGGATACAATGAGCAGTTCTTC.

CDR3 protein: CASSDPDRVVTEAFF. For the CDR3, the DNA is TGTGCCAGCAGTGATCCGGACAGGGTAGTCACTGAAGCTTTCTTT. V gene TRBV2 combines with J gene TRBJ1-1; TRBD1 matches 8 bases. The J segment lost 4 bases and the V segment lost 3 bases, leaving 7 bases of the junction unmatched. The CDR3 runs 15 residues. Germline CDR1 reads SNHLY; CDR2 reads FYNNEI.

The chain recombines TRBV6-5 with TRBJ1-1; TRBD1 agrees at 7 bases. This CDR3 is 14 amino acids long. The V and J ends lost 6 bases and 2 bases, in that order; junction bases with no gene match: 6. Germline V lookup: CDR1 MNHEY, CDR2 SVGAGI. The CDR3 reads CASRLRQGNTEAFF. The CDR3, as DNA: TGTGCCAGCAGACTGCGACAGGGTAACACTGAAGCTTTCTTT.

The gene calls are TRBV5-6 and TRBJ2-5; 14 bases map to TRBD2. This CDR3 is built from 15 residues. CDR1 SGHDT and CDR2 YYEEEE come from the germline V gene. Losses at the gene ends were 4 bases for V and 5 bases for J; bases not matched to a gene: 4. CDR3 residues: CASSVRLAGGETQYF. CDR3 coding DNA: TGTGCCAGCAGCGTACGACTAGCGGGAGGGGAGACCCAGTACTTC.

V and J are TRBV9 and TRBJ1-6, with D possibly TRBD1 on 6 matching bases. This CDR3 is 15 amino acids long. Trimming removed 0 bases from V and 6 bases from J, with 10 bases in between. From germline, CDR1 is SGDLS and CDR2 YYNGEE. The CDR3 is CASSVAGAGNSPLHF. In nucleotides, the CDR3 is TGTGCCAGCAGCGTAGCGGGGGCAGGTAATTCACCCCTCCACTTT.

The chain combines TRBV4-2 with TRBJ2-1; 9 positions agree with TRBD2. This CDR3 contains 16 residues. Germline V gives CDR1 LGHNA, CDR2 YNFKEQ. The V segment lost 0 bases and the J segment 4 bases; nucleotides outside the gene matches: 4. CDR3 region: CASSQDILAGYNEQFF. The CDR3 nucleotides read TGTGCCAGCAGCCAAGATATACTAGCGGGTTACAATGAGCAGTTCTTC.

CDR3 in amino acids: CASSVGLAGGPQETQYF. CDR3 DNA sequence: TGTGCCAGCAGCGTAGGGCTAGCGGGAGGGCCGCAAGAGACCCAGTACTTC. The J gene is TRBJ2-5, the V gene TRBV9; TRBD2 agrees at 12 bases. Trimming cost V 0 bases and J 2 bases; bases outside gene matches: 5. The length of the CDR3 is 17 residues. Looked up from germline, CDR1 is SGDLS and CDR2 is YYNGEE.

Only a few counts were recorded for this clone. The chain employs TRBV5-1 and TRBJ1-2, with D perhaps TRBD1 (6 bases). The CDR3 covers 15 residues. Germline V gene data show CDR1 as SGHRS and CDR2 as YFSETQ. With 4 bases removed from V and 7 bases from J, the gap between germline ends came to 20 bases. The DNA of the CDR3 is TGCGCCAGCAGCCCACTACAGGGTACGGCGGGTGGCTACACCTTC. It is translated as CASSPLQGTAGGYTF.

The V gene is TRBV5-6, the J gene TRBJ2-1; the match to TRBD1 covers 10 bases. Germline V gene lookup returns CDR1 SGHDT and CDR2 YYEEEE. V lost 4 bases, J lost 6 bases, and 7 bases stayed unmatched. CDR3 length equals 15 residues. CDR3 bases: TGTGCCAGCAGCCGGGACAGGGGTCGCTCCAATGAGCAGTTCTTC. This sequence encodes CASSRDRGRSNEQFF.

V and J are TRBV7-3 and TRBJ1-1; D not certain. CDR1 and CDR2 (germline): SGHTA, FQGTGA. The CDR3 consists of 16 residues. The germline V and J ends were trimmed by 2 bases and 0 bases, with 13 bases remaining between them. The CDR3 reads CASSLGPPGMNTEAFF. CDR3 nucleotide sequence: TGTGCCAGCAGCTTAGGTCCCCCCGGGATGAACACTGAAGCTTTCTTT.

The chain carries TRBV5-1 and TRBJ1-5; maybe TRBD1 (6 bases). This CDR3 spans 20 amino acids. The V gene lost 3 bases and the J gene lost 0 bases, with 25 bases spanning the gap. Germline CDR1 reads SGHRS; CDR2 reads YFSETQ. The CDR3 sequence: CASSYQEGQSHHYSNQPQHF. CDR3 sequence (DNA): TGCGCCAGCAGCTATCAAGAAGGACAGAGCCATCACTATAGCAATCAGCCCCAGCATTTT.

CDR3 in amino acids: CASSPGPSLGADTQYF. DNA of the CDR3: TGTGCCAGCTCACCAGGCCCTTCTTTGGGGGCAGATACGCAGTATTTT. The chain is built from TRBV18 and TRBJ2-3; D assignment may be TRBD1 or TRBD2 (5 bases each). V was trimmed by 2 bases and J by 4 bases, leaving 16 bases between them. CDR1 is KGHSH, CDR2 LQKENI, per germline. The CDR3 has 16 residues.

J is TRBJ2-7 and V is TRBV28; 12 bases fit TRBD1. This CDR3 is built from 15 residues. With 5 bases clipped from V and 2 bases from J, the junction kept 4 bases outside the gene matches. From germline, CDR1 is MDHEN and CDR2 SYDVKM. The CDR3 region is CASSLGTGGAYEQYF. CDR3 nucleotides: TGTGCCAGCAGTCTAGGGACAGGGGGCGCCTACGAGCAGTACTTC.

J is TRBJ1-5 and V is TRBV10-1, with D tentatively TRBD1 (6 bases). Trimming stripped 9 bases from V and 4 bases from J, with 28 bases between. Germline V gene data show CDR1 as WNHNN and CDR2 as SYGVQD (reference sequence). The length of the CDR3 is 18 residues. CDR3 sequence: CAREVGGEEANGNQPQHF. DNA of the CDR3: TGCGCCAGAGAGGTCGGGGGCGAGGAAGCGAACGGTAATCAGCCCCAGCATTTT.

This chain uses TRBV7-3 with TRBJ2-2; TRBD1 might be the D (5 bases). The CDR3 loop spans 15 amino acids. Germline CDR1 reads SGHTA; CDR2 reads FQGTGA. The V and J ends lost 5 bases and 5 bases respectively, with 15 bases between them. CDR3 amino acids: CASSPDRMSTGELFF. CDR3 coding DNA: TGTGCCAGCAGCCCCGACAGAATGTCAACCGGGGAGCTGTTTTTT.

This sequence joins TRBV12-3 or TRBV12-4 and TRBJ1-2; D possibly corresponds to TRBD1 (5 bases). V was pared by 10 bases and J by 8 bases, with 20 bases between. The CDR3 covers 13 residues. DNA of the CDR3: TGTGCCACCCGTAAGGGGCCCGCTATCGGCTACACCTTC. As protein: CATRKGPAIGYTF.

The chain couples TRBV5-1 to TRBJ1-2; 8 bases fit TRBD1. The germline gives CDR1 SGHRS, CDR2 YFSETQ. J gave up 7 bases and V 3 bases, and 17 bases lay outside the gene matches. The CDR3 has 17 amino acids. This CDR3 reads CASSSNTRTGRLGGYTF. The CDR3 nucleotides are TGCGCCAGCAGCTCAAACACCCGGACAGGGAGGCTTGGTGGCTACACCTTC.

J is TRBJ2-3 and V is TRBV2, with D perhaps given as TRBD1 or TRBD2 (6 bases each). The CDR3 is made up of 15 amino acids. Trimming cost V 3 bases and J 0 bases, with 10 bases left between them. CDR1 is SNHLY and CDR2 is FYNNEI in the germline V gene. Here the CDR3 DNA reads TGTGCCAGCAGTGAGGGGGGCGGGAGCACAGATACGCAGTATTTT. It codes for CASSEGGGSTDTQYF. The variable domain in full, with the rest retrieved from reference TRBV2 and TRBJ2-3, is EPEVTQTPSHQVTQMGQEVILRCVPISNHLYFYWYRQILGQKVEFLVSFYNNEISEKSEIFDDQFSVERPDGSNFTLKIRSTKLEDSAMYFCASSEGGGSTDTQYFGPGTRLTVL.

This clone was picked up a small number of times. The chain links TRBV5-6 to TRBJ1-2; no definite D call. CDR1 is SGHDT, CDR2 YYEEEE, per germline. CDR3 size: 12 residues. V was cut by 2 bases and J by 3 bases, with 5 bases left in between. The CDR3 nucleotides read TGTGCCAGCAGCTTAACAGACTATGGCTACACCTTC. It is translated as CASSLTDYGYTF.

This clone is a singleton in its sample. The chain has TRBV6-5 and TRBJ2-1; maybe TRBD1 (5 bases). V lost 5 bases to trimming and J lost 12 bases, with 14 bases between them. Germline CDR1 MNHEY, CDR2 SVGAGI. The CDR3 runs 12 residues. In DNA, the CDR3 is TGTGCCAGCAGTCAGGGTTACCGTCGGCAGTTCTTC. Protein sequence: CASSQGYRRQFF.

DNA of the CDR3: TGTGCCAGCAGCTCAGGGGCTGAAGCTTTCTTT. Its protein is CASSSGAEAFF. The chain has TRBV7-9 and TRBJ1-1, with D perhaps matching TRBD1 (6 bases). V was shortened by 4 bases and J by 6 bases, with 6 bases between the two germline ends. CDR3 length equals 11 residues. Germline V gene sequence: CDR1 SEHNR, CDR2 FQNEAQ (reference sequence).